These 18 T cell receptor beta chains share one sample of origin, sequenced in a study of cytomegalovirus exposure and HLA in healthy donors. Method: immunoSEQ multiplex PCR; TCRdb's copy keeps in-frame clones and lacks some. The sample records some 90,000 clones, roughly 84% being singletons. Sequenced material: PBMCs. The receptors shown here come from a man aged 18 to 30 in good health and CMV-seropositive.

This chain connects TRBV19 to TRBJ1-2; D remains unclear. Germline V gene sequence: CDR1 LNHDA, CDR2 SQIVND (reference sequence). V lost 3 bases to trimming and J lost 1 base, with 6 bases between them. The CDR3 is 13 amino acids. The CDR3 DNA is TGTGCCAGTAGTATGGCGGGTAACTATGGCTACACCTTC. Its protein is CASSMAGNYGYTF.

The chain uses TRBV7-2 and TRBJ2-7; no definite D call. From germline, CDR1 is SGHTA and CDR2 FQGNSA. The CDR3 is 15 residues long. V lost 5 bases and J lost 7, with 21 bases in between. The CDR3 bases are TGTGCCAGCAGCCCTTCATCTCTGGAGCTTCTAGAGCAGTACTTC. This sequence encodes CASSPSSLELLEQYF.

CDR3 nucleotide sequence: TGTGCCAGTAGGGGCGATTTCTCCTATAATTCACCCCTCCACTTT. It specifies CASRGDFSYNSPLHF. The chain recombines TRBV19 with TRBJ1-6; D gene ambiguous. CDR3 length equals 15 residues. Trimming took 6 bases from V and 0 from J, leaving 9 bases between them. The germline CDR1 and CDR2 sequences are LNHDA and SQIVND (reference sequence).

The rearrangement links TRBV4-3 to TRBJ1-4; TRBD1 might be the D (6 bases). V shed 0 bases and J shed 0 bases, with 11 bases lying between them. Germline loops: CDR1 LGHNA, CDR2 YSLEER. The CDR3 extends over 17 amino acids. The CDR3 region is CASSQEAGAPTNEKLFF. DNA of the CDR3: TGCGCCAGCAGCCAAGAAGCGGGGGCTCCAACTAATGAAAAACTGTTTTTT.

The J gene is TRBJ1-5, the V gene TRBV19; D is ambiguous. Between the trimmed V and J ends, which lost 3 bases and 0 bases, there was a span of 6 bases. Germline V lookup: CDR1 LNHDA, CDR2 SQIVND (reference sequence). This CDR3 region has 14 residues. DNA for the CDR3: TGTGCCAGTAGTATCCCAATTAGCAATCAGCCCCAGCATTTT. This codes for CASSIPISNQPQHF.

V and J are TRBV6-1 and TRBJ2-1; 9 nucleotides align to TRBD1. The length of the CDR3 is 15 residues. V trimming: 10 bases; J trimming: 8 bases; junction bases outside the gene matches: 15. Germline assignment: CDR1 MNHNS and CDR2 SASEGT. The CDR3 spells CATETAMDRGYEQFF. CDR3 DNA: TGTGCCACCGAAACAGCCATGGACAGGGGTTATGAGCAGTTCTTC.

The rearrangement uses TRBV10-3 and TRBJ1-6, with D hard to call. V shed 4 bases and J shed 8 bases, with 15 bases lying between them. Germline V CDR1 and CDR2: ENHRY, SYGVKD. The CDR3 contains 15 residues. The CDR3 sequence: CAISVRLEFDSPLHF. The CDR3, as DNA: TGTGCCATCAGTGTGAGGCTGGAATTTGATTCACCCCTCCACTTT.

The chain couples TRBV7-2 to TRBJ2-7; 7 bases are a match to TRBD2. Germline V gene sequence: CDR1 SGHTA, CDR2 FQGNSA. CDR3 size: 15 residues. Trimming removed 5 bases from V and 2 bases from J; junction bases left unmatched: 9. The CDR3 is CASSPTWGGAYEQYF. CDR3 nucleotides: TGTGCCAGCAGCCCTACGTGGGGGGGAGCCTACGAGCAGTACTTC.

The chain employs TRBV11-3 and TRBJ1-2; 8 positions match TRBD1. Germline lookup yields CDR1 SGHNT and CDR2 YENEEA. This CDR3 comprises 16 residues. V lost 5 bases, J lost 4 bases, and 12 bases stayed unmatched. DNA for the CDR3: TGTGCCAGCAGCCCTAGGGGGGACAGGCGAGTCTATGGCTACACCTTC. It specifies CASSPRGDRRVYGYTF.

The V call is TRBV9, the J call TRBJ2-5, with D possibly being TRBD2 (5 bases). V lost 3 bases and J 7 bases, leaving 13 bases between the germline ends. CDR3 length: 13 residues. Germline lookup yields CDR1 SGDLS and CDR2 YYNGEE. The CDR3 region is CASSAPRAGTQYF. The CDR3 nucleotides are TGTGCCAGCAGCGCCCCGCGGGCAGGGACCCAGTACTTC.

In DNA, the CDR3 is TGTGCCAGCTCTGAAGGGTCTAGCCTCGAGCAGTACTTC. It translates to CASSEGSSLEQYF. The J gene is TRBJ2-7, the V gene TRBV2, with D possibly matching TRBD2 (5 bases). Germline values: CDR1 SNHLY, CDR2 FYNNEI. The CDR3 spans 13 residues. V lost 8 bases and J 6 bases, leaving 17 bases between the germline ends.

The rearrangement links TRBV28 to TRBJ1-1; 7 nucleotides align to TRBD1. From germline, CDR1 is MDHEN and CDR2 SYDVKM. This CDR3 comprises 17 residues. Trimming took 6 bases from V and 3 from J; bases not matched to a gene: 16. The CDR3 reads CASSPGTARPKDTEAFF. The DNA for the CDR3 is TGTGCCAGCAGCCCGGGGACAGCACGTCCGAAAGACACTGAAGCTTTCTTT.

This chain joins TRBV7-6 and TRBJ1-3, with a weak D call TRBD1 (5 bases). The germline V gene encodes CDR1 SGHVS and CDR2 FNYEAQ. The CDR3 runs to 16 residues. Trimming cost V 1 base and J 0 bases, with 10 bases left between them. CDR3 sequence (DNA): TGTGCCAGCAGCTTAGGGGGCCTACTCTCTGGAAACACCATATATTTT. Translation gives CASSLGGLLSGNTIYF.

The chain combines TRBV2 with TRBJ1-2, with D uncertain. The V end lost 5 bases, the J end lost 2 bases, and 15 bases lay between the germline ends. This CDR3 region has 15 residues. Germline-derived CDR1 and CDR2 are SNHLY and FYNNEI. The CDR3 region is CASSTLRHTNYGYTF. The CDR3 DNA reads as TGTGCCAGCAGTACCCTCCGACACACGAACTATGGCTACACCTTC.

The CDR3 is CAISDVGNTSYEQYF. The CDR3 DNA follows: TGTGCCATCAGTGATGTCGGGAACACCTCCTACGAGCAGTACTTC. The chain carries TRBV10-3 and TRBJ2-7; possibly TRBD2 for D (5 bases). Germline V lookup: CDR1 ENHRY, CDR2 SYGVKD. This CDR3 spans 15 amino acids. Trimming took off 3 bases at V and 0 bases at J, with 12 bases between the two ends.

The chain uses TRBV4-1 and TRBJ1-6; no definite D call. Germline V gene data show CDR1 as MGHRA and CDR2 as YSYEKL. The V gene lost 0 bases and the J gene lost 7 bases, with 7 bases spanning the gap. The CDR3 sequence is 14 residues long. The DNA for the CDR3 is TGCGCCAGCAGCCAAGATCACGGGAATTCACCCCTCCACTTT. Residues: CASSQDHGNSPLHF.

V usage is TRBV18 and J usage is TRBJ1-1; tentatively, D is TRBD1 (5 bases). The CDR3 totals 15 residues. The ends were cut back, 6 bases at V and 1 base at J, with 15 bases in the middle. CDR1 is KGHSH and CDR2 is LQKENI in the germline V gene. This chain's CDR3 is CASSLPGGKNTEAFF. In DNA, the CDR3 is TGTGCCAGCTCCCTACCGGGGGGTAAGAACACTGAAGCTTTCTTT.

The chain carries TRBV5-1 and TRBJ2-3; a weak D match, TRBD1 (6 bases). This CDR3 spans 15 amino acids. Trimming pared 0 bases from V and 2 bases from J, leaving 10 bases between. From germline, CDR1 is SGHRS and CDR2 YFSETQ. This CDR3 reads CASSLEGQHTDTQYF. As DNA, the CDR3 is TGCGCCAGCAGCTTGGAAGGACAGCACACAGATACGCAGTATTTT.